The clone carrying this T cell receptor beta chain was found many times. The antigen is undetermined. Germline V gene sequence: CDR1 KGHSH, CDR2 LQKENI. Trimming removed 3 bases from V and 4 bases from J, with 10 bases in between. The CDR3 totals 14 residues. The data originate from a study of identical twins. Regarding the study as a whole: Instead of following the same donors, the conclusions were based on cross-sectional statistical analysis. Abundant beta clonotypes from cord blood had fewer insertions, unlike memory repertoires, which showed none. Monozygotic twins shared more out-of-frame TCR alpha than recombination models predicted. Twins' surplus sharing was weaker for beta out-of-frame sequences.

MiXCR was run by TCRdb on the 5' RACE reads, yielding one entry per CDR3 protein. The sample holds approximately 1.8 million distinct CDR3 sequences; 25% to 35% are singletons and the top ten take approximately 0.29%. The sequencing input was cord blood. The rearrangement uses TRBV18 and TRBJ1-5, with TRBD1 as a possible D gene (5 bases). The receptor comes from a newborn girl in good health. CDR3 bases: TGTGCCAGCTCACCCGGGACCGCGAATCAGCCCCAGCATTTT. The encoded protein is CASSPGTANQPQHF.